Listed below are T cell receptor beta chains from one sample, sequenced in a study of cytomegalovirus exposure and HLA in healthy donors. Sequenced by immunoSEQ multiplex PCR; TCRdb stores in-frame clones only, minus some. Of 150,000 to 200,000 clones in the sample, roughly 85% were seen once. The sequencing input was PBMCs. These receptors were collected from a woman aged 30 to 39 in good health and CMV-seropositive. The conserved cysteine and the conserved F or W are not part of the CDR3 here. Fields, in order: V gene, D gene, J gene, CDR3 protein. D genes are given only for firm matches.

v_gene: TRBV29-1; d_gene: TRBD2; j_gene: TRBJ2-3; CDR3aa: SVPSPVTSGGSTQY
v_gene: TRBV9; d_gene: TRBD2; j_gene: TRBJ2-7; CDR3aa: ASSGGTSGVTYEQY
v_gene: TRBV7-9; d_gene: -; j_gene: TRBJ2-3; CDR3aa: ASTSSDTQY
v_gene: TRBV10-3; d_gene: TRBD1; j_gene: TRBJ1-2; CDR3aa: AISVTGRNYGYT
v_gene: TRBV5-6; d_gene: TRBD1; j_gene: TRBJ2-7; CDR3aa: ASRGRDRVSYEQY
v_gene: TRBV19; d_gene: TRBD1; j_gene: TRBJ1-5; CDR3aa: ASTPILTGVGNQPQH
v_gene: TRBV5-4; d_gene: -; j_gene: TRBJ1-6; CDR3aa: ASSLGAPSYNSPLH
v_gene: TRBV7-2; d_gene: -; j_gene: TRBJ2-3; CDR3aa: ASSLTAGARTQY
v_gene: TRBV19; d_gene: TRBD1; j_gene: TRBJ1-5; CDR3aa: ASAGTGGGRSNQPQH
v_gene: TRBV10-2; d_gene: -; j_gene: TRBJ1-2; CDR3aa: ATWTDKGYGYT
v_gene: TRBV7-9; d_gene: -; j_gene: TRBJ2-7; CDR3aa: ASSFPGRASEQY
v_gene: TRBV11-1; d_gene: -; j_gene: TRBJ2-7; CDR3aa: ASSLKAGSYEQY
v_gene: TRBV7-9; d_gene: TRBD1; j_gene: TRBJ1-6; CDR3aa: ASSLAGGRRSSPLH
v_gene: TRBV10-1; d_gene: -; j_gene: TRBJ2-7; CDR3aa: ASSEQPTYEQY
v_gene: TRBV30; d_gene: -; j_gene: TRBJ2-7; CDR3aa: AWSGQGNRVWGYEQY
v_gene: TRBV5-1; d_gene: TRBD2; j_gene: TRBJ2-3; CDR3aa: ASSLWGGQTDTQY
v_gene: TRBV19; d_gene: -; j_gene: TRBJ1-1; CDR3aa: ASSIDLADTEAF
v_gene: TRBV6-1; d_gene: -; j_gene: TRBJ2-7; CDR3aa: ASSEEWQGGQY
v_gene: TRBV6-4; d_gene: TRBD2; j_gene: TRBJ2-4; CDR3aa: ASSRRLAGGFAKNIQY
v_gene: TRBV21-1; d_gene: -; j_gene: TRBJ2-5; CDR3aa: ASSNRGTQY
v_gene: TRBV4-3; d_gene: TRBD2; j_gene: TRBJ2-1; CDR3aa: ASSQVWTSGYNEQF
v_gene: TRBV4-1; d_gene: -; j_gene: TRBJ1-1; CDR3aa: ASSPLGLNTEAF
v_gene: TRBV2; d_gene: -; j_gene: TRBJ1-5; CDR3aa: ASRGTGFGDSNQPQH
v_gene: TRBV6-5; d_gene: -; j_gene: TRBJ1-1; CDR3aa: ASSPTQGWGAEAF
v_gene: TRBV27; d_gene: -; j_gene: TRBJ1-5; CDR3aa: ASSFQGGDQPQH
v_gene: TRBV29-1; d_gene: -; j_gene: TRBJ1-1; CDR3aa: SVTRQAGNPEAF
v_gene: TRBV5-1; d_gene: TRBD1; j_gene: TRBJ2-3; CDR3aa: ASSPGDRAFTDTQY
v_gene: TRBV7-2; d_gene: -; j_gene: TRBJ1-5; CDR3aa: ASSLQDQPQH
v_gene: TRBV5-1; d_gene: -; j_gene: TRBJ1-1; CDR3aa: ASSLDRVGYSNTEAF
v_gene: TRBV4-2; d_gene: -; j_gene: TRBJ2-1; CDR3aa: ASSPETSYNEQF
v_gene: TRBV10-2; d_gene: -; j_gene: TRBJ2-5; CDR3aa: ASREQGVETQY
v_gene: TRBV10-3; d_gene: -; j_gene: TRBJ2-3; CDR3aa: ATYTGYSGSTDTQY
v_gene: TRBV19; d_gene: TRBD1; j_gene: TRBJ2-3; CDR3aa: ASKTTGFTDTQY
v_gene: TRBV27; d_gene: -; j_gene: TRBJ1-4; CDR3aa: ASSFQGRNEKLF
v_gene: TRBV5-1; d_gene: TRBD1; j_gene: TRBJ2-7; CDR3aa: ASSGQGSYEQY